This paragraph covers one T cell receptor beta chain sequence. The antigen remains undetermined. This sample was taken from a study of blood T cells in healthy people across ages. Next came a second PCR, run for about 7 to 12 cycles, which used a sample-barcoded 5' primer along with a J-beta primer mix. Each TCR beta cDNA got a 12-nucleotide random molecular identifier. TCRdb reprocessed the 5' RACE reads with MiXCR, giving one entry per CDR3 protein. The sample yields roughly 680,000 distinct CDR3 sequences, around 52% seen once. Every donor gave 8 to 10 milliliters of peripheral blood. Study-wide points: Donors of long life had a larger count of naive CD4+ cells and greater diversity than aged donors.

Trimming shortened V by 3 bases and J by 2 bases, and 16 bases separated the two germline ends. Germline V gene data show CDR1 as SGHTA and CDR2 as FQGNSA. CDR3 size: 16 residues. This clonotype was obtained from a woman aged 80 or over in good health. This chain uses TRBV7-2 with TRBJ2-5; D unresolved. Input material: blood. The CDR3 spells CASSFSRLTTQETQYF. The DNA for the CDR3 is TGTGCCAGCAGCTTCAGTCGGCTAACTACGCAAGAGACCCAGTACTTC.